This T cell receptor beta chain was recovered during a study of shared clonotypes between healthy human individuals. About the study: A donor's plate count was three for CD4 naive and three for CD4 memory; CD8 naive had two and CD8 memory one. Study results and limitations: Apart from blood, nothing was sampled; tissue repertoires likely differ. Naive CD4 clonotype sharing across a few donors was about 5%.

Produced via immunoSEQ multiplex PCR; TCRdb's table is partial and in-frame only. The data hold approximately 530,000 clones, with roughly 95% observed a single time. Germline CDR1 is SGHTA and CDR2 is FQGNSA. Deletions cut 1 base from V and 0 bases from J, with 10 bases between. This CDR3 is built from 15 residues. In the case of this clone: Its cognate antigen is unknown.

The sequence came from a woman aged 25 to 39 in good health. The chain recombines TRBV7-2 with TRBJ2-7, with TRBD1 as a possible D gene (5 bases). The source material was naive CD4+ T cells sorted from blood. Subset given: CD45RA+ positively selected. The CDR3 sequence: CASSLGGWSSYEQYF. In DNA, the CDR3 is TGTGCCAGCAGCTTAGGGGGCTGGAGCTCCTACGAGCAGTACTTC.